The clone carrying this T cell receptor (beta chain) was seen a few times. Its antigen is unknown. TCRdb reanalysed the 5' RACE reads using MiXCR and keeps one entry per CDR3 protein. Among about 48,000 distinct CDR3 sequences listed, more than 6.5% were seen once. This entry is derived from a study of early T cells in non-severe SARS-CoV-2 infection. Study findings and constraints: VDJdb matches were skewed toward anti-spike CD8 T cell responses.

Sequencing was performed on whole blood. This sequence originates from an adult who was a healthcare worker with PCR-confirmed SARS-CoV-2 infection or an uninfected control (not recorded which).

CDR3 residues: CASSVPRGINQPQHF. CDR3 coding DNA: TGTGCCAGCAGCGTCCCGAGGGGAATCAATCAGCCCCAGCATTTT. The chain couples TRBV28 to TRBJ1-5; a possible D gene is TRBD1 (5 bases). The V end was cut by 6 bases, the J end by 3 bases, with 15 bases between. CDR1 is MDHEN and CDR2 is SYDVKM in the germline V gene. CDR3 length: 15 residues.